This paragraph reports one TCR beta chain. These data originate in a study of control samples from healthy donors and cancer patients. The CDR3 length is 14 residues. The V gene's germline CDR1 is SNHLY and CDR2 FYNNEI. Trimming cost V 6 bases and J 8 bases; bases outside gene matches: 9. This table comes from immunoSEQ multiplex PCR, and its TCRdb copy is limited to in-frame clones, with some not included. The profile shows roughly 130,000 clones, about nine tenths of them singletons. This chain connects TRBV2 to TRBJ1-4, with 7 bases fitting TRBD1. Input material: blood. This receptor was taken from a man aged 25 to 40 in good health. The CDR3 spells CASRARDRMEKLFF. The CDR3 region has the DNA TGTGCCAGCAGGGCCCGGGACAGAATGGAAAAACTGTTTTTT.